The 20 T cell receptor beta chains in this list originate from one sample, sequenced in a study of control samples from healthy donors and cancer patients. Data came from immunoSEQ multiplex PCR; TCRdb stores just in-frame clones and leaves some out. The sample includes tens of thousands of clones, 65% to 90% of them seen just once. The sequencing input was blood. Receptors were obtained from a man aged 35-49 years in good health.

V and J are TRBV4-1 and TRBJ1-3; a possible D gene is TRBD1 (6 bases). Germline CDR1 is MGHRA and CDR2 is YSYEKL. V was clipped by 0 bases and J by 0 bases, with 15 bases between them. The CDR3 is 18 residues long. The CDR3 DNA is TGCGCCAGCAGCCAAGATGATGGGGGCACACGCTCTGGAAACACCATATATTTT. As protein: CASSQDDGGTRSGNTIYF.

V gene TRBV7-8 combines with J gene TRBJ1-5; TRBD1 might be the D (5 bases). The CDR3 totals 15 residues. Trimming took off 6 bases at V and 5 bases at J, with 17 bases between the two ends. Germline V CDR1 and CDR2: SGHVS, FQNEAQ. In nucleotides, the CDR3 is TGTGCCAGCAGGTCAACCGGGACCCCAGATCAGCCCCAGCATTTT. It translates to CASRSTGTPDQPQHF.

Written as DNA, the CDR3 is TGTGCCAGCAGCCCGGGGGGCGCTTACTATGGCTACACCTTC. Protein sequence: CASSPGGAYYGYTF. This chain links TRBV7-9 with TRBJ1-2, with a possible D match to TRBD1 (6 bases). The CDR3 runs 14 residues. Germline assignment: CDR1 SEHNR and CDR2 FQNEAQ (reference sequence). With 5 bases removed from V and 3 bases from J, the gap between germline ends came to 13 bases.

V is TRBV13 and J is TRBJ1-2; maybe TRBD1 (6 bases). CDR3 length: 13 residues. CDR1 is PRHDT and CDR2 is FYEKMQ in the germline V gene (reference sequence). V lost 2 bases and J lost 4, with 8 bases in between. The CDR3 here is CASSLTGIYGYTF. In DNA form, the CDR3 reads TGTGCCAGCAGCTTAACAGGGATCTATGGCTACACCTTC.

The CDR3 region is CASSFSGTSTDTQYF. In DNA form, the CDR3 reads TGTGCCAGCAGTTTTAGCGGGACTAGCACAGATACGCAGTATTTT. The chain recombines TRBV7-2 with TRBJ2-3; 8 nucleotides align to TRBD2. The V gene's germline CDR1 is SGHTA and CDR2 FQGNSA. V lost 6 bases, J lost 0 bases, and 5 bases stayed unmatched. The CDR3 spans 15 residues.

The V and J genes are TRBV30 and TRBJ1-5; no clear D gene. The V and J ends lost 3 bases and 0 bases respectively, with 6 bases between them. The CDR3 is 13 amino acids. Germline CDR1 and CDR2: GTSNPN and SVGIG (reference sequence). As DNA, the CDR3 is TGTGCCTGGAGCGAGAATAGCAATCAGCCCCAGCATTTT. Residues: CAWSENSNQPQHF.

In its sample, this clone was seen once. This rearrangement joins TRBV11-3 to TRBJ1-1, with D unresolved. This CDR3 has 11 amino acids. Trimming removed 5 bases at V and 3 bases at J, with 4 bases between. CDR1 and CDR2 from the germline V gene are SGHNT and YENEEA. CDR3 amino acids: CASSVYTEAFF. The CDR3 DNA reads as TGTGCCAGCAGCGTGTACACTGAAGCTTTCTTT.

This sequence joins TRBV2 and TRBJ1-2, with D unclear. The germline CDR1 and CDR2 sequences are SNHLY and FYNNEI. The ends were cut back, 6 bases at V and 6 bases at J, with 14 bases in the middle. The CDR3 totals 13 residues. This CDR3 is CASRARGYNGYTF. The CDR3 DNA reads TGTGCCAGCAGGGCCCGGGGTTATAATGGCTACACCTTC.

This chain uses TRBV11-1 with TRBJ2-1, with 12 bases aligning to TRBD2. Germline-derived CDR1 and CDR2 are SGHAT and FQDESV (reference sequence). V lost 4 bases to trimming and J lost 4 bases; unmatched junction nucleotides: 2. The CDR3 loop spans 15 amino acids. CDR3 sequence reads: CASSYLAGGYNEQFF. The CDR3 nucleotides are TGTGCCAGCAGCTACCTAGCGGGAGGGTACAATGAGCAGTTCTTC.

Here the CDR3 DNA reads TGTGCTAGTGGTTATAGCCCCTTTTATAATTCACCCCTCCACTTT. Translated, it gives CASGYSPFYNSPLHF. The chain couples TRBV12-5 to TRBJ1-6; no definite D call. The V gene lost 4 bases and the J gene lost 4 bases, with 11 bases spanning the gap. The CDR3 extends over 15 amino acids. The germline V gene encodes CDR1 LGHNT and CDR2 FRNRAP.

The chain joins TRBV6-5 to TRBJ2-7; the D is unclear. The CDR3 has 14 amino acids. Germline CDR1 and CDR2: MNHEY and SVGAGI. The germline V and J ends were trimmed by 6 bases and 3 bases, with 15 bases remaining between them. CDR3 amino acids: CASSQTVGYYEQYF. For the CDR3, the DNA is TGTGCCAGCAGCCAGACGGTAGGGTACTACGAGCAGTACTTC.

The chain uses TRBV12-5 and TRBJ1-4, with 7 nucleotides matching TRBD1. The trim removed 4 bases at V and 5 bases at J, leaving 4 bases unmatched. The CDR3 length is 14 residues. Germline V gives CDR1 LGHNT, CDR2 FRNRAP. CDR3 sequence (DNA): TGTGCTAGTGGTTCGGGACAGATGAATGAAAAACTGTTTTTT. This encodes CASGSGQMNEKLFF.

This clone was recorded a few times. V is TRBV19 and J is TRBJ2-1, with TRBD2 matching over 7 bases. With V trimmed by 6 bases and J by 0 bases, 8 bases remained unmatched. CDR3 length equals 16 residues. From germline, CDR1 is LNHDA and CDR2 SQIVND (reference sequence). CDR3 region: CASRPAQRGSYNEQFF. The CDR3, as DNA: TGTGCCAGTAGGCCCGCTCAGCGGGGCTCCTACAATGAGCAGTTCTTC.

The CDR3 is CASRVTGVNTEAFF. The CDR3 DNA reads as TGTGCCAGTAGGGTAACAGGGGTGAACACTGAAGCTTTCTTT. The chain has TRBV19 and TRBJ1-1, with 7 bases aligning to TRBD1. The CDR3 totals 14 residues. Germline CDR1 is LNHDA and CDR2 is SQIVND (reference sequence). Trimming at V came to 6 bases and at J to 0 bases, leaving 4 bases not matched to a gene.

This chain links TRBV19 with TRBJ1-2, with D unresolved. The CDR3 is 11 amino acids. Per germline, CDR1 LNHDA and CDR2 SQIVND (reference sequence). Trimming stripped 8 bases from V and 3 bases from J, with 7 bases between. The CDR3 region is CASSIHYGYTF. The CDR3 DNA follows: TGTGCCAGTTCTATACACTATGGCTACACCTTC.

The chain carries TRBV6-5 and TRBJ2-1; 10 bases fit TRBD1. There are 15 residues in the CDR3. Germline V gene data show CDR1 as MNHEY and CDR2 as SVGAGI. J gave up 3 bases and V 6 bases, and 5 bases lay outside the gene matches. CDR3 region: CASSFGQGGYNEQFF. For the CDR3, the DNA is TGTGCCAGCAGCTTTGGACAGGGGGGCTACAATGAGCAGTTCTTC.

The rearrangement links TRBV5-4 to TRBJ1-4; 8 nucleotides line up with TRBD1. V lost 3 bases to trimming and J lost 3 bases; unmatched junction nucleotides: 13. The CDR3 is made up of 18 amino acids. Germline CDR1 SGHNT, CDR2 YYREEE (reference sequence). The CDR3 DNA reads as TGTGCCAGCAGCTCGCGGCGGAGACAGGGGTCGTCTAATGAAAAACTGTTTTTT. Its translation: CASSSRRRQGSSNEKLFF. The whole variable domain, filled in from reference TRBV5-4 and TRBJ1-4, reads ETGVTQSPTHLIKTRGQQVTLRCSSQSGHNTVSWYQQALGQGPQFIFQYYREEENGRGNFPPRFSGLQFPNYSSELNVNALELDDSALYLCASSSRRRQGSSNEKLFFGSGTQLSVL.

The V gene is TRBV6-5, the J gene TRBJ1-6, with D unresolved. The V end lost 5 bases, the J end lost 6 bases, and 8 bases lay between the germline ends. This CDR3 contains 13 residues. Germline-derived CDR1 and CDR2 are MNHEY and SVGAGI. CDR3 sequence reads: CASSKSSNSPLHF. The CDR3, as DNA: TGTGCCAGCAGTAAGAGTTCTAATTCACCCCTCCACTTT.

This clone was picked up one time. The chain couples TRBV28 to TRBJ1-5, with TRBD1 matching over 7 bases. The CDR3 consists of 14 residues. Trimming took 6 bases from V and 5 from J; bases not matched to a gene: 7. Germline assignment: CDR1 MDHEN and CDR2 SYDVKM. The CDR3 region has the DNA TGTGCCAGCAGAACCGGGACAGCCTATCAGCCCCAGCATTTT. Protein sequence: CASRTGTAYQPQHF.

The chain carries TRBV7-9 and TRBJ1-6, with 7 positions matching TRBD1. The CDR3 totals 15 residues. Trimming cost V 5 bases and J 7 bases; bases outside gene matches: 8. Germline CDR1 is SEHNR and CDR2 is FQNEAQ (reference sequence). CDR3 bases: TGTGCCAGCAGCGCCCCGGACAGGCGAAATTCACCCCTCCACTTT. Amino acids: CASSAPDRRNSPLHF.